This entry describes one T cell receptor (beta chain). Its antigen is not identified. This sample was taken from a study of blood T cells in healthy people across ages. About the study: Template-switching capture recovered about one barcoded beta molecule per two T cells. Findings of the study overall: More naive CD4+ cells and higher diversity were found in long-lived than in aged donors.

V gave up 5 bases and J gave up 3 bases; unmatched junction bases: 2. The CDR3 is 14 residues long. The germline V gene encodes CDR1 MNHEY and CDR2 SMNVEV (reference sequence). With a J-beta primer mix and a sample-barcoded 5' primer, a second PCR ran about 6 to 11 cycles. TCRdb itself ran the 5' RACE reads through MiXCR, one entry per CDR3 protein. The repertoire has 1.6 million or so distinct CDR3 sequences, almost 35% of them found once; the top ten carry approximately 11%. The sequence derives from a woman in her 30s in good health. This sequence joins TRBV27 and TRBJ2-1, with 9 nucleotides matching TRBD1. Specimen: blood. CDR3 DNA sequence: TGTGCCAGCAGTACAGGGGGCCGCTACAATGAGCAGTTCTTC. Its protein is CASSTGGRYNEQFF.